Described below is a single T cell receptor (beta chain) sequence and its context. No antigen is known for it. The sample belongs to a study of cytomegalovirus exposure and HLA in healthy donors. Per the germline V gene, CDR1 is MNHEY and CDR2 is SVGAGI. Unmatched junction bases numbered 9, after V lost 7 bases and J lost 4 bases. CDR3 length: 15 amino acids. It was with 60 Vbeta and 13 Jbeta primers that the PCR ran. Data came from immunoSEQ multiplex PCR; TCRdb stores just in-frame clones and leaves some out. This table has some 150,000 clones, around three quarters appearing once. Regarding the study as a whole: In an earlier analysis, about 87% or about 30%: the productive usage of most TCR beta V segments. Certain sequence variants were highly shared and formed a cluster, and this cluster was likely a sequencing artifact. The study reported that TCR beta sequences accurately predicted HLA-A and HLA-B alleles in most subjects. Specificity of a few CMV-associated chains for CMV antigens was verified in vitro.

The sample consisted of PBMCs. The chain uses TRBV6-5 and TRBJ1-3; TRBD1 matches 8 bases. This sequence originates from a man between 35 and 55 years old in good health and CMV-seropositive. The CDR3 loop is CASKSQGARGNTIYF. CDR3 nucleotides: TGTGCCAGCAAAAGCCAGGGGGCGCGGGGAAACACCATATATTTT.